This TCR beta chain came from a study of sequential checkpoint blockade in melanoma. V lost 3 bases and J lost 2, with 13 bases in between. The CDR3 extends over 16 amino acids. Germline lookup yields CDR1 KGHSH and CDR2 LQKENI. Clones were read by immunoSEQ multiplex PCR, and TCRdb kept only the in-frame ones, dropping some. This table holds 15,000 to 20,000 clones, about 28% found once. This clone showed up just a few times. No antigen is known for it. Indicated treatment: randomized to nivolumab then ipilimumab (arm A) or the reverse (arm B). None of the patients previously received DNA-damaging chemotherapy. Study-level findings and limits: Patients with week-13 increases in T-cell fraction and clonality benefited about 30 times more often.

This sequence was found in a human donor with melanoma. The chain employs TRBV18 and TRBJ1-4; D may be TRBD1 (5 bases). Here the sequenced sample was tumor tissue (inferred from file names), taken from a patient given nivolumab and ipilimumab in sequence. CDR3 in DNA: TGTGCCAGCTCACCCCGAGGGGTAGGGACTAATGAAAAACTGTTTTTT. Translating gives CASSPRGVGTNEKLFF.